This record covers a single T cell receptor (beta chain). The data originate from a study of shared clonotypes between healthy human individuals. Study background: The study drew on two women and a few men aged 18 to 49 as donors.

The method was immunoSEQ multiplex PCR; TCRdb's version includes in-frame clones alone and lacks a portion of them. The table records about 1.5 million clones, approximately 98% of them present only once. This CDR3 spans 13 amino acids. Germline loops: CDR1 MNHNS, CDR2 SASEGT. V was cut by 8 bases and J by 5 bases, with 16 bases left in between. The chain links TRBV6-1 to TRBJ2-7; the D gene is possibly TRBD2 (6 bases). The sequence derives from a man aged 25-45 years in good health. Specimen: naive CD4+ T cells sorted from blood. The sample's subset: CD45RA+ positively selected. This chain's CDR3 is CASHRRARDEQYF. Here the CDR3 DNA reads TGTGCCAGCCATAGGAGGGCCAGGGACGAGCAGTACTTC.